These 2 T cell receptor beta chains came from one sample sequenced in a study of regulatory T cells in long-lasting Graves disease. Regarding time point: persistent/refractory GD, antithyroid drugs over 5 years with positive TRAb. RNA from PBMCs was the source of the TCR library. Arm-PCR of CDR3 regions with iRepertoire HTBI primers generated TCR beta libraries. TCRdb re-derived calls from the multiplex PCR reads in MiXCR, one entry per CDR3 protein. Here the sample spans 500,000 to 800,000 distinct CDR3 sequences, around 30% being singletons. The starting material was peripheral blood mononuclear cells (PBMCs), obtained when the disease was refractory, from a patient treated with antithyroid drugs. The receptor set was obtained from a female donor with Graves disease.

V and J are TRBV20-1 and TRBJ1-5; 7 nucleotides line up with TRBD1. In germline, CDR1 is DFQATT, CDR2 SNEGSKA (reference sequence). This CDR3 has 13 amino acids. J gave up 11 bases and V 4 bases, and 11 bases lay outside the gene matches. CDR3 bases: TGCAGTGCTACCCCGACAGGGACGACGGCCCAGCATTTT. Amino acid sequence: CSATPTGTTAQHF.

This clonotype was picked up many times. The chain joins TRBV28 to TRBJ1-2; D is perhaps TRBD1 (5 bases). The CDR3 covers 14 residues. Germline lookup yields CDR1 MDHEN and CDR2 SYDVKM. The germline V and J ends were trimmed by 2 bases and 7 bases, with 14 bases remaining between them. The CDR3 DNA sequence: TGTGCCAGCAGTTTACAGGGCTCGGGGGTTGGCTACACCTTC. This encodes CASSLQGSGVGYTF.